This entry lists 9 T cell receptor beta chains sequenced from one sample in a study of Graves' ophthalmopathy and Graves' hyperthyroidism. Amplified material comprised TCR beta CDR3 regions derived from RNA transcripts. The workflow started with a first-round RT-PCR run with HTBI primers and then moved on to a second-round multiplex PCR. TCRdb recomputed calls from the multiplex PCR reads with MiXCR, one row per CDR3 protein. This table has about 48,000 distinct CDR3 sequences, less than 65% appearing once. Sequenced: peripheral blood. Receptors originate from an adult man with Graves' ophthalmopathy.

This clonotype showed up many times. The J gene is TRBJ2-3, the V gene TRBV5-8, with D maybe TRBD1 (5 bases). CDR3 length: 15 amino acids. V was cut by 4 bases and J by 7 bases, with 19 bases left in between. CDR1 SGHTS and CDR2 YDEGEE come from the germline V gene. CDR3 in amino acids: CASSREQAERNTQYF. The CDR3 bases are TGTGCCAGCAGCCGCGAACAGGCAGAGAGGAATACGCAGTATTTT.

This chain uses TRBV20-1 with TRBJ2-1; 7 bases align to TRBD2. The V gene's germline CDR1 is DFQATT and CDR2 SNEGSKA (reference sequence). The CDR3 contains 13 residues. Germline trimming cut 6 bases from V and 7 bases from J; bases unmatched to any gene: 9. CDR3 protein: CSALGRGGNEQFF. CDR3 in DNA: TGCAGTGCCCTCGGACGGGGAGGGAATGAGCAGTTCTTC.

This clonotype was recorded many times. This chain uses TRBV5-1 with TRBJ2-3; the D gene is possibly TRBD1 (6 bases). V was shortened by 0 bases and J by 2 bases, with 10 bases between the two germline ends. Looked up from germline, CDR1 is SGHRS and CDR2 is YFSETQ. CDR3 length: 15 amino acids. CDR3 nucleotide sequence: TGCGCCAGCAGCTTGGACGGACAGATCACAGATACGCAGTATTTT. This codes for CASSLDGQITDTQYF. Supplemented by reference TRBV5-1 and TRBJ2-3, the full variable domain reads KAGVTQTPRYLIKTRGQQVTLSCSPISGHRSVSWYQQTPGQGLQFLFEYFSETQRNKGNFPGRFSGRQFSNSRSEMNVSTLELGDSALYLCASSLDGQITDTQYFGPGTRLTVL.

The V call is TRBV20-1, the J call TRBJ2-1, with TRBD2 matching 11 bases. Unmatched junction bases numbered 11, after V lost 7 bases and J lost 3 bases. Germline V gene lookup returns CDR1 DFQATT and CDR2 SNEGSKA (reference sequence). The CDR3 consists of 16 residues. The CDR3 region is CSGQGTLAGVYNEQFF. In nucleotides, the CDR3 is TGCAGTGGCCAAGGAACACTAGCGGGAGTCTACAATGAGCAGTTCTTC.

This clonotype occurred many times. The rearrangement links TRBV4-2 to TRBJ1-6, with 10 bases fitting TRBD1. The CDR3 covers 18 residues. V lost 0 bases and J lost 6; bases outside the gene matches: 8. CDR1 is LGHNA and CDR2 is YNFKEQ in the germline V gene. The CDR3: CASSQESTGGASNSPLHF. DNA of the CDR3: TGTGCCAGCAGCCAAGAGTCGACAGGGGGCGCGAGTAATTCACCCCTCCACTTT.

The CDR3 DNA is TGTGCCAGCAGTGATGCGGGGGCGAACACTGAAGCTTTCTTT. Protein product: CASSDAGANTEAFF. This chain links TRBV6-1 with TRBJ1-1; the D gene is possibly TRBD1 (6 bases). Per the germline V gene, CDR1 is MNHNS and CDR2 is SASEGT. This CDR3 comprises 14 residues. V lost 3 bases to trimming and J lost 1 base, with 9 bases between them.

A remark on this clonotype: Germline is not matched at one junction end, which may reflect a read error. The chain links TRBV29-1 to TRBJ2-3; TRBD2 agrees at 8 bases. Germline values: CDR1 SQVTM, CDR2 ANQGSEA. The CDR3 has 14 residues. CDR3 residues: CSVVTSGLQDAQYF. CDR3 coding DNA: TGCAGCGTTGTAACTAGCGGTCTGCAAGATGCGCAGTATTTT.

The rearrangement uses TRBV5-1 and TRBJ2-1; D remains ambiguous. Germline lookup yields CDR1 SGHRS and CDR2 YFSETQ. V was cut by 4 bases and J by 0 bases, with 8 bases left in between. The CDR3 spans 14 residues. In DNA, the CDR3 is TGCGCCAGCAGCCCAGGAAGCTCCTACAATGAGCAGTTCTTC. This translates into CASSPGSSYNEQFF.

As to this clonotype: As the CDR3 is not closed by the conserved phenylalanine or tryptophan, this likely results from a read error. The chain is built from TRBV25-1 and TRBJ1-6; D gene unclear. Looked up from germline, CDR1 is MGHDK and CDR2 is SYGVNS. Trimming shortened V by 6 bases and J by 0 bases, and 21 bases separated the two germline ends. The CDR3 has 19 residues. CDR3 coding DNA: TGTGCCAGCAGCGGTACCGGTCCTCTCCGTCTCTCCTATAATTCACCCCTCCACCTT. As protein: CASSGTGPLRLSYNSPLHL.